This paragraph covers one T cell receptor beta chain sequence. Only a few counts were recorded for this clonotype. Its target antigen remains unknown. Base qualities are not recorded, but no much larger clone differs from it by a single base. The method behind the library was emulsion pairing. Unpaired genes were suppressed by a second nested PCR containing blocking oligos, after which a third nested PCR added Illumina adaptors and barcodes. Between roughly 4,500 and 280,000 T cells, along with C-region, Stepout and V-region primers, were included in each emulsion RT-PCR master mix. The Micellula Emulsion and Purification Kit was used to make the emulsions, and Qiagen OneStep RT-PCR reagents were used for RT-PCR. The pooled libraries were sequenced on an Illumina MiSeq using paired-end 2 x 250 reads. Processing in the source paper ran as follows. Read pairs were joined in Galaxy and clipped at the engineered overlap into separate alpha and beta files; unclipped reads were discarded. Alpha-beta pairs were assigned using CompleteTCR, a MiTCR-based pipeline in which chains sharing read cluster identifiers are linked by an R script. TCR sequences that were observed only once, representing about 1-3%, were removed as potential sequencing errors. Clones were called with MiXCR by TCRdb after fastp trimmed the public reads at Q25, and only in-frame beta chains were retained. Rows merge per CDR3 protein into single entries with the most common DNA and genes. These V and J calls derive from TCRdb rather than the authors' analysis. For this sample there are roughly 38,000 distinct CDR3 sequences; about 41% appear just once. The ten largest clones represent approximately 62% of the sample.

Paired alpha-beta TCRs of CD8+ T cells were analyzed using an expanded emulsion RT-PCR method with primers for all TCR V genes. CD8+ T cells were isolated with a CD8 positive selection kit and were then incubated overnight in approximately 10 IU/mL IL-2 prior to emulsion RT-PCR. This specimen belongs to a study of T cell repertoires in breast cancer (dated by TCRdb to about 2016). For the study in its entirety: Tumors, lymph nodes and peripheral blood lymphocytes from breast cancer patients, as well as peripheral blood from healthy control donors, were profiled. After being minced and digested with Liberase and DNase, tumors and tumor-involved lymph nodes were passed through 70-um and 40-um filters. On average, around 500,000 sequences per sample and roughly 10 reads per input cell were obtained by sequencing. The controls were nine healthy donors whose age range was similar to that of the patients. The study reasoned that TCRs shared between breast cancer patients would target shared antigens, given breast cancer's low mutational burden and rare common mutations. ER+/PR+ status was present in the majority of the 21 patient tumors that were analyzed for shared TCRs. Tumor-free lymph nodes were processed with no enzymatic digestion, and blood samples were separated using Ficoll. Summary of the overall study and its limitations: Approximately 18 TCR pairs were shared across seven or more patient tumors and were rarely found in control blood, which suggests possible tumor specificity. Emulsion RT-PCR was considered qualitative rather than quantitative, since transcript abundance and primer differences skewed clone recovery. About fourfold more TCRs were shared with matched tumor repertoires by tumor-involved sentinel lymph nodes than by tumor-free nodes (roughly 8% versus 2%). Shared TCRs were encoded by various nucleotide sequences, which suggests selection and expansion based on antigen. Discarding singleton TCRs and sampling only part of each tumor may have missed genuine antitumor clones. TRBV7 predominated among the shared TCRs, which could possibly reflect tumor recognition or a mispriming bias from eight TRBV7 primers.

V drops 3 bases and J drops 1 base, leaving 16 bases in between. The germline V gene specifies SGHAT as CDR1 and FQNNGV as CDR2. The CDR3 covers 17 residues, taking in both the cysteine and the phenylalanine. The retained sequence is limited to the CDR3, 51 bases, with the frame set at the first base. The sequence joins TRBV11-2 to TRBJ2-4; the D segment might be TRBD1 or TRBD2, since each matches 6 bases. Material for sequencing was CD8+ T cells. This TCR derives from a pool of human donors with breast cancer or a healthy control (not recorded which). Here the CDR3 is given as CASSLGRGLGAKNIQYF. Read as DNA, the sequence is TGTGCCAGCAGCTTGGGCCGGGGGCTCGGGGCCAAAAACATTCAGTACTTC.